The clone carrying this T cell receptor (beta chain) has at least ten counts. TCRdb redid the calling of the RT-PCR reads with MiXCR, one entry per CDR3 protein. There are about 680,000 distinct CDR3 sequences in the sample; approximately 15% occur only once, and 3.6% lies in the top ten. This clonotype was sampled from a female donor in good health, serving as a healthy control. The specimen was memory CD4+ T cells from blood.

In nucleotides, the CDR3 is TGCAGTGCTAGAGATGGGGGAGCGGGTGAGCAGTTCTTC. Translating it yields CSARDGGAGEQFF. The gene calls are TRBV20-1 and TRBJ2-1; a possible D gene is TRBD2 (6 bases). Germline V lookup: CDR1 DFQATT, CDR2 SNEGSKA (reference sequence). Trimming took off 0 bases at V and 9 bases at J, with 12 bases between the two ends. The CDR3 sequence is 13 residues long.